The 23 T cell receptor beta chains in this list originate from one sample, sequenced in a study of shared clonotypes between healthy human individuals. Method: immunoSEQ multiplex PCR; TCRdb's copy keeps in-frame clones and lacks some. The sample yields about 750,000 clones, around 92% seen once. CD8 cells regarded as naive lacked CD45RO, were positively chosen for CCR7, and omitted terminally differentiated effector memory CD45RA+ cells. The sample consisted of naive CD8+ T cells sorted from blood. Every receptor here comes from a young man in good health.

The chain uses TRBV28 and TRBJ2-1; tentatively, D is TRBD2 (5 bases). With 10 bases removed from V and 4 bases from J, the gap between germline ends came to 8 bases. This CDR3 has 11 amino acids. CDR1 and CDR2 from the germline V gene are MDHEN and SYDVKM. CDR3 region: CATRGYNEQFF. The CDR3 nucleotides are TGTGCCACCAGAGGGTACAATGAGCAGTTCTTC.

The rearrangement uses TRBV27 and TRBJ1-5, with D uncertain. The CDR3 extends over 15 amino acids. Trimming took off 5 bases at V and 3 bases at J, with 14 bases between the two ends. Germline CDR1 is MNHEY and CDR2 is SMNVEV (reference sequence). In DNA, the CDR3 is TGTGCCAGCAGTCCGTGGCGGACTCTCAATCAGCCCCAGCATTTT. Its translation is CASSPWRTLNQPQHF.

This chain connects TRBV7-2 to TRBJ2-6; TRBD2 is a possible D gene (5 bases). CDR1 SGHTA and CDR2 FQGNSA come from the germline V gene. V was cut by 2 bases and J by 4 bases, with 9 bases left in between. CDR3 length: 15 amino acids. CDR3 in amino acids: CASSLRGLGANVLTF. CDR3 in DNA: TGTGCCAGCAGCTTACGGGGTCTGGGGGCCAACGTCCTGACTTTC.

The CDR3 coding sequence is TGCAGCGTCGGCCGGGGACTAGCGGGCGGGGAGCTGTTTTTT. Translation: CSVGRGLAGGELFF. J is TRBJ2-2 and V is TRBV29-1; the match to TRBD2 covers 12 bases. Unmatched junction bases numbered 6, after V lost 6 bases and J lost 7 bases. Looked up from germline, CDR1 is SQVTM and CDR2 is ANQGSEA. This CDR3 contains 14 residues.

This chain joins TRBV10-3 and TRBJ2-7; the match to TRBD2 covers 16 bases. This CDR3 comprises 18 residues. CDR1 and CDR2 from the germline V gene are ENHRY and SYGVKD. V lost 5 bases, J lost 4 bases, and 11 bases stayed unmatched. As DNA, the CDR3 is TGTGCCATCAGTCCCGAAGTGGGACTAGCGGGAGGGCCATACGAGCAGTACTTC. The encoded protein is CAISPEVGLAGGPYEQYF.

The genes are TRBV11-2 and TRBJ1-3; D gene ambiguous. Germline CDR1 reads SGHAT; CDR2 reads FQNNGV. CDR3 length: 15 amino acids. Trimming cost V 0 bases and J 2 bases, with 8 bases left between them. CDR3 DNA: TGTGCCAGCAGCTTAGACGCCGGGCCTGGAAACACCATATATTTT. Protein: CASSLDAGPGNTIYF.

A word on this clone: This same CDR3 is encoded by further DNA sequences in the sample. This chain joins TRBV9 and TRBJ2-7; the D gene is possibly TRBD2 (6 bases). This CDR3 has 13 amino acids. Trimming took off 2 bases at V and 4 bases at J, with 10 bases between the two ends. Germline V CDR1 and CDR2: SGDLS, YYNGEE. The CDR3 region is CASSVGLAYEQYF. CDR3 bases: TGTGCCAGCAGCGTTGGGCTAGCGTACGAGCAGTACTTC.

This sequence joins TRBV28 and TRBJ2-1; 12 bases are a match to TRBD1. Germline CDR1 reads MDHEN; CDR2 reads SYDVKM. After removal of 5 bases from V and 8 bases from J, the junction contained 7 bases not matched to a gene. CDR3 length: 15 residues. Here the CDR3 reads CASSLGTGGIDEQFF. CDR3 in DNA: TGTGCCAGCAGTCTCGGGACAGGGGGCATCGATGAGCAGTTCTTC.

This chain connects TRBV7-6 to TRBJ2-3, with D perhaps matching TRBD2 (6 bases). Germline assignment: CDR1 SGHVS and CDR2 FNYEAQ. Deletions cut 3 bases from V and 4 bases from J, with 11 bases between. CDR3 length: 14 residues. Here the CDR3 DNA reads TGTGCCAGCAGCTTTTCTCCGGGAGCAGATACGCAGTATTTT. Protein sequence: CASSFSPGADTQYF. Variable domain in full (rest from reference TRBV7-6 and TRBJ2-3): GAGVSQSPRYKVTKRGQDVALRCDPISGHVSLYWYRQALGQGPEFLTYFNYEAQQDKSGLPNDRFSAERPEGSISTLTIQRTEQRDSAMYRCASSFSPGADTQYFGPGTRLTVL.

The chain combines TRBV25-1 with TRBJ2-7, with 9 nucleotides matching TRBD1. The ends lost 4 bases at V and 3 bases at J; junction bases unmatched: 10. The V gene's germline CDR1 is MGHDK and CDR2 SYGVNS. The CDR3 is 16 residues long. The chain's CDR3 is CASSADRDRDIYEQYF. The CDR3 nucleotides are TGTGCCAGCAGTGCCGACCGGGACAGGGACATCTACGAGCAGTACTTC.

This clone was recorded only once. The gene calls are TRBV4-3 and TRBJ2-5, with unresolved D. The germline gives CDR1 LGHNA, CDR2 YSLEER. The CDR3 runs 15 residues. Trimming took off 0 bases at V and 2 bases at J, with 10 bases between the two ends. The CDR3 sequence is CASSQDLAVQETQYF. The CDR3 DNA reads as TGCGCCAGCAGCCAAGACCTGGCTGTTCAAGAGACCCAGTACTTC.

The V call is TRBV6-6, the J call TRBJ2-5; D is unclear. Trimming cost V 0 bases and J 1 base, with 6 bases left between them. CDR1 is MNHNY, CDR2 SVGAGI, per germline (reference sequence). The CDR3 is made up of 14 amino acids. The CDR3 sequence is CASSYSRVQETQYF. The DNA of the CDR3 is TGTGCCAGCAGTTACTCACGCGTCCAAGAGACCCAGTACTTC.

The chain combines TRBV6-4 with TRBJ2-1; 13 positions agree with TRBD2. Germline CDR1 MRHNA, CDR2 SNTAGT. The ends lost 5 bases at V and 4 bases at J; junction bases unmatched: 5. The CDR3 consists of 16 residues. The CDR3 loop reads CASSRGLAGTYNEQFF. The CDR3 nucleotides read TGTGCCAGCAGTCGGGGACTAGCGGGGACATACAATGAGCAGTTCTTC.

The rearrangement uses TRBV2 and TRBJ2-5; D is possibly TRBD1 (6 bases). Germline V gene sequence: CDR1 SNHLY, CDR2 FYNNEI. The CDR3 spans 15 residues. V was pared by 1 base and J by 4 bases, with 13 bases between. This CDR3 is CASSEGLTGVETQYF. CDR3 bases: TGTGCCAGCAGTGAAGGGCTGACAGGAGTAGAGACCCAGTACTTC. The whole variable domain, remainder taken from reference TRBV2 and TRBJ2-5, is EPEVTQTPSHQVTQMGQEVILRCVPISNHLYFYWYRQILGQKVEFLVSFYNNEISEKSEIFDDQFSVERPDGSNFTLKIRSTKLEDSAMYFCASSEGLTGVETQYFGPGTRLLVL.

The V call is TRBV19, the J call TRBJ2-5, with 7 bases matching TRBD1. The germline gives CDR1 LNHDA, CDR2 SQIVND (reference sequence). This CDR3 has 14 residues. J was trimmed by 6 bases and V by 9 bases; bases with no gene match: 13. The CDR3 DNA follows: TGTGCCAGCAGACGACAGGGAAGCGAAAAGACCCAGTACTTC. Translating it yields CASRRQGSEKTQYF. Full variable domain (rest looked up from reference TRBV19 and TRBJ2-5): DGGITQSPKYLFRKEGQNVTLSCEQNLNHDAMYWYRQDPGQGLRLIYYSQIVNDFQKGDIAEGYSVSREKKESFPLTVTSAQKNPTAFYLCASRRQGSEKTQYFGPGTRLLVL.

J is TRBJ2-1 and V is TRBV11-2; 12 bases line up with TRBD2. The germline gives CDR1 SGHAT, CDR2 FQNNGV. Trimming removed 0 bases from V and 5 bases from J; junction bases left unmatched: 2. The CDR3 is 16 amino acids. The CDR3 reads CASSLELAGGNNEQFF. CDR3 bases: TGTGCCAGCAGCTTAGAGCTAGCGGGAGGGAACAATGAGCAGTTCTTC.

V usage is TRBV9 and J usage is TRBJ1-1, with D hard to call. V dropped 0 bases and J dropped 0 bases, with 12 bases sitting between them. Germline-derived CDR1 and CDR2 are SGDLS and YYNGEE. The CDR3 is made up of 16 amino acids. CDR3 sequence (DNA): TGTGCCAGCAGCGTAGCAGGAGACGGAGTGAACACTGAAGCTTTCTTT. Amino acid sequence: CASSVAGDGVNTEAFF.

The chain combines TRBV29-1 with TRBJ2-3; 7 nucleotides align to TRBD2. The CDR3 sequence is 13 residues long. V lost 3 bases to trimming and J lost 11 bases; unmatched junction nucleotides: 11. Germline lookup yields CDR1 SQVTM and CDR2 ANQGSEA. The CDR3 sequence is CSVDFGTTQGQYF. The CDR3 DNA reads TGCAGCGTTGATTTCGGGACTACCCAAGGGCAGTATTTT.

Comments on this clone: The sample carries other DNA sequences with the same CDR3. The chain couples TRBV7-9 to TRBJ2-1; no clear D. Germline V gives CDR1 SEHNR, CDR2 FQNEAQ (reference sequence). V shed 4 bases and J shed 3 bases, with 4 bases lying between them. CDR3 size: 12 residues. The CDR3 loop reads CASSSNYNEQFF. The CDR3 DNA follows: TGTGCCAGCAGCTCGAACTACAATGAGCAGTTCTTC.

The chain recombines TRBV29-1 with TRBJ2-7; the match to TRBD2 covers 10 bases. Germline CDR1 reads SQVTM; CDR2 reads ANQGSEA. The CDR3 consists of 13 residues. V gave up 5 bases and J gave up 0 bases; unmatched junction bases: 1. Here the CDR3 DNA reads TGCAGCGTTACTAGCGGGACCTCCTACGAGCAGTACTTC. Translation: CSVTSGTSYEQYF.

The chain links TRBV6-5 to TRBJ2-7; D remains ambiguous. V lost 6 bases to trimming and J lost 6 bases, with 9 bases between them. The CDR3 extends over 11 amino acids. Looked up from germline, CDR1 is MNHEY and CDR2 is SVGAGI. The DNA for the CDR3 is TGTGCCAGCAGCGAGCTGGGCGAGCAGTACTTC. It translates to CASSELGEQYF.

V is TRBV7-8 and J is TRBJ2-1; 7 bases agree with TRBD2. Germline lookup yields CDR1 SGHVS and CDR2 FQNEAQ. The CDR3 length is 15 residues. V shed 1 base and J 6 bases; nucleotides not matched to a gene: 6. The CDR3 nucleotides read TGTGCCAGCAGCTTAGTGCTAGCGGAGACCAATGAGCAGTTCTTC. Translation gives CASSLVLAETNEQFF.

This rearrangement joins TRBV2 to TRBJ2-7; D gene unclear. Looked up from germline, CDR1 is SNHLY and CDR2 is FYNNEI. This CDR3 comprises 13 residues. The V end was cut by 7 bases, the J end by 0 bases, with 10 bases between. The CDR3 region is CASKVPSSYEQYF. The DNA of the CDR3 is TGTGCCAGCAAGGTCCCGAGCTCCTACGAGCAGTACTTC.